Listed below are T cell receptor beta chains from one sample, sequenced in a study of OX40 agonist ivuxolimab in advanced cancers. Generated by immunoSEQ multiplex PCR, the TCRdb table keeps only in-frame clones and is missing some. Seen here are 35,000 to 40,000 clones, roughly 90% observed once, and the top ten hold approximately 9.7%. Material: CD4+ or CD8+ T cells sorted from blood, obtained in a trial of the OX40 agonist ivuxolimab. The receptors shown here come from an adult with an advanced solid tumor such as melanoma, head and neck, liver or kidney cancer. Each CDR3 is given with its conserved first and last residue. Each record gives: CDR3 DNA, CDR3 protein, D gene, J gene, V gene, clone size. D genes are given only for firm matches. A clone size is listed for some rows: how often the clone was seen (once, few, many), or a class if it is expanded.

cdr3_nt: TGTGCCAGCACCATCCTAGCAGGGGGCACCGGGGAGCTGTTTTTT; cdr3_aa: CASTILAGGTGELFF; d_call: TRBD1; j_call: TRBJ2-2; v_call: TRBV7-9; clone_size: .
cdr3_nt: TGTGCCACCCCACAGGGGGTAGTTGGCTACACCTTC; cdr3_aa: CATPQGVVGYTF; d_call: TRBD1; j_call: TRBJ1-2; v_call: TRBV7-9; clone_size: .
cdr3_nt: TGTGCCAGCAGCCGGGACATCTCGCAAGAGACCCAGTACTTC; cdr3_aa: CASSRDISQETQYF; d_call: .; j_call: TRBJ2-5; v_call: TRBV5-4; clone_size: .
cdr3_nt: TGCGCCAGCAGCTCGGGGGCGGGAGCGTCCCGCGAGCAGTACTTC; cdr3_aa: CASSSGAGASREQYF; d_call: .; j_call: TRBJ2-7; v_call: TRBV5-1; clone_size: .
cdr3_nt: TGTGCCAGTAGCCCCCCCGACCGTTACTTCGAGCAGTACTTC; cdr3_aa: CASSPPDRYFEQYF; d_call: .; j_call: TRBJ2-7; v_call: TRBV19; clone_size: .
cdr3_nt: TGTGCCAGCAGTTACTCCGGCCCCATGAGGGGCTACACCTTC; cdr3_aa: CASSYSGPMRGYTF; d_call: .; j_call: TRBJ1-2; v_call: TRBV6-5; clone_size: .
cdr3_nt: TGTGCCAGCAGTTCGATCGGGGAGCTGTTTTTT; cdr3_aa: CASSSIGELFF; d_call: .; j_call: TRBJ2-2; v_call: TRBV28; clone_size: .
cdr3_nt: TGTGCCAGCAGTTTGCAGGGGAGGGATCAGCCCCAGCATTTT; cdr3_aa: CASSLQGRDQPQHF; d_call: .; j_call: TRBJ1-5; v_call: TRBV27; clone_size: .
cdr3_nt: TGTGCCAGCAGTAGGGGGAACACTGAAGCTTTCTTT; cdr3_aa: CASSRGNTEAFF; d_call: .; j_call: TRBJ1-1; v_call: TRBV11-3; clone_size: few
cdr3_nt: TGTGCCAGCAGTTCGGTGGACAGGGGCAGGAATACGCAGTATTTT; cdr3_aa: CASSSVDRGRNTQYF; d_call: TRBD1; j_call: TRBJ2-3; v_call: TRBV27; clone_size: .
cdr3_nt: TGCGCCAGCAGCCAAGCTCTAGCGGAGGCCGGGGAGCTGTTTTTT; cdr3_aa: CASSQALAEAGELFF; d_call: TRBD2; j_call: TRBJ2-2; v_call: TRBV4-3; clone_size: .
cdr3_nt: TGTGCCAGTAGCATAGGACAGGGAGCCTACGAGCAGTACTTC; cdr3_aa: CASSIGQGAYEQYF; d_call: TRBD1; j_call: TRBJ2-7; v_call: TRBV19; clone_size: once
cdr3_nt: TGCGCCAGCAGCCCGGGGACAGGGGAGGGATTGATGGGCTACACCTTC; cdr3_aa: CASSPGTGEGLMGYTF; d_call: TRBD1; j_call: TRBJ1-2; v_call: TRBV5-1; clone_size: .
cdr3_nt: TGTGCCAGTAGTCTCCGGACAGTTCATAGCAATCAGCCCCAGCATTTT; cdr3_aa: CASSLRTVHSNQPQHF; d_call: .; j_call: TRBJ1-5; v_call: TRBV19; clone_size: .
cdr3_nt: TGTGCCAGCAGCTCCCTTGGGGCCGGGGAGCTGTTTTTT; cdr3_aa: CASSSLGAGELFF; d_call: .; j_call: TRBJ2-2; v_call: TRBV7-3; clone_size: .
cdr3_nt: TGCGCCAGCAGCCAAGCCGGAGTCGAGCAGTACTTC; cdr3_aa: CASSQAGVEQYF; d_call: .; j_call: TRBJ2-7; v_call: TRBV4-1; clone_size: .
cdr3_nt: TGTGCCAGCTCACCAACGACTAGCGGGAGGCGCTCCTACAATGAGCAGTTCTTC; cdr3_aa: CASSPTTSGRRSYNEQFF; d_call: TRBD2; j_call: TRBJ2-1; v_call: TRBV18; clone_size: .